This T cell receptor (beta chain) was identified during a study of a mutant IDH1 vaccine in newly diagnosed glioma. On the study more broadly: The patients were given eight vaccinations, one each in weeks 1, 3, 5, 7, 11, 15, 19 and 23. Receipt of radiotherapy, temozolomide, or both preceded the study, and most received both. Either 4-6 weeks after radiotherapy alone or alongside temozolomide, vaccination was begun. Findings of the study overall: Evidence of vaccine-induced immune responses was documented in nearly 95% of patients.

Indicated time point: week 11, during vaccination. Vaccination comprised doses that each held 300 ug of mutant IDH1 20-mer peptide, plus topical imiquimod. Assay used: immunoSEQ multiplex PCR; TCRdb lists only in-frame clones, some missing. This table has over 95,000 clones, about nine tenths appearing once. For this clone: Its antigen is undetermined.

The receptor was derived from a woman between 50 and 59 years old with glioma. Material: PBMCs, obtained from a glioma patient whose treatment included an IDH1 peptide vaccine.

For the CDR3, the DNA is TGTGCCAGCAGCTTAGTTTCGGGCAGGGGGTCGAACACTGAAGCTTTCTTT. It translates to CASSLVSGRGSNTEAFF. The chain links TRBV13 to TRBJ1-1, with TRBD1 identical over 7 bases. The V and J ends lost 1 base and 1 base, in that order; junction bases with no gene match: 9. The V gene's germline CDR1 is PRHDT and CDR2 FYEKMQ (reference sequence). This CDR3 contains 17 residues.